The source of this T cell receptor (beta chain) is a study of T cells after yellow fever vaccination. This clonotype has only a few counts. As yet, its antigen is unknown. CDR3 length equals 15 residues. V dropped 8 bases and J dropped 8 bases, with 19 bases sitting between them. Germline V CDR1 and CDR2: KGHSH, LQKENI. TCRdb analysed the 5' RACE reads with MiXCR anew, one entry per CDR3 protein. This sample has some 300,000 distinct CDR3 sequences, with 7.5% to 9% found just once. Findings and limits, study-wide: Abundant contaminating clonotypes from the bulk population could appear in FACS-sorted repertoires.

The starting material was CD4+ T cells sorted from PBMCs, obtained 5 days after the yellow fever booster vaccination. V usage is TRBV18 and J usage is TRBJ1-6; no clear D. The origin of this receptor is a man between 18 and 29 years old who received the YFV17D yellow fever vaccine. The CDR3 nucleotides are TGTGCCAGCCCAACCTCACGCGTTGGGGATTCACCCCTCCACTTT. It is translated as CASPTSRVGDSPLHF.